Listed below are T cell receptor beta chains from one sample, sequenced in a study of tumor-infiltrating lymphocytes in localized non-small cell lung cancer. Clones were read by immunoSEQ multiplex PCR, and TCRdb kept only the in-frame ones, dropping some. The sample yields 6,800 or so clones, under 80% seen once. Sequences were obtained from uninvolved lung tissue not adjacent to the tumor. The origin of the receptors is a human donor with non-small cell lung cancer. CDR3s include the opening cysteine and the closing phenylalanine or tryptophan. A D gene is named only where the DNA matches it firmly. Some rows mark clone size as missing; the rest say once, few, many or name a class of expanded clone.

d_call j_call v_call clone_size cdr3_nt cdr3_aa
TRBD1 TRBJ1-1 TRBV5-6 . TGTGCCAGCAGCTTGATCGCAGGGGGGAACACTGAAGCTTTCTTT CASSLIAGGNTEAFF
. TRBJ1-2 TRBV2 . TGTGCCAGCAGTGATGCCCCGGGGGTCTATGGCTACACCTTC CASSDAPGVYGYTF
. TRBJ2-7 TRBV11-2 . TGTGCCAGCAGCTTAATTAGAGGGGGGGTGGGTGAGCAGTACTTC CASSLIRGGVGEQYF
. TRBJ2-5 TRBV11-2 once TGTGCCAGCAGCTTAGGAGGGACTACCCAGTACTTC CASSLGGTTQYF
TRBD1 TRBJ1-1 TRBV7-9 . TGTGCCAGCAGCACCAACAGGGGTGAAGCTTTCTTT CASSTNRGEAFF
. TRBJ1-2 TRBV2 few TGTGCCAGCAGAAGAGGGACGCGGGGCTACACCTTC CASRRGTRGYTF
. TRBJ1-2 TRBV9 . TGTGCCAGCAGCGCACTCTCAGGAGGCTACACCTTC CASSALSGGYTF
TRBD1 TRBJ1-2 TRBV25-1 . TGTGCCAGCAGTGACCAGGGACAGCTCTACACCTTC CASSDQGQLYTF
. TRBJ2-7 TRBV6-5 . TGTGCCAGCACGGGGGCCGGAGCACCTTCCTACGAGCAGTACTTC CASTGAGAPSYEQYF
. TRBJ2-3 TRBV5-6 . TGTGCCAGCAGCTTCCCATTTTGGGACGCAGATACGCAGTATTTT CASSFPFWDADTQYF
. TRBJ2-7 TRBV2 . TGTGCCAGCAGTGGGGACGGGTTGACCTACGAGCAGTACTTC CASSGDGLTYEQYF
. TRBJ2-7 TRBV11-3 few TGTGCCAGCAGCCGCGGGCTGGAGCCCTACGAGCAGTACTTC CASSRGLEPYEQYF
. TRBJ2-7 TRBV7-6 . TGTGCCAGCAGCCAGGGAACGGGGCGTCAGGGCGAGCAGTACTTC CASSQGTGRQGEQYF
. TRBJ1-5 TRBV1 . TGCACCAGCAGCCAAGGAGACAGCAATCAGCCCCAGCATTTT CTSSQGDSNQPQHF
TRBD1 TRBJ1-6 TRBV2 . TGTGCCAGCTCTCTGGGACAGTTCAATAATTCACCCCTCCACTTT CASSLGQFNNSPLHF
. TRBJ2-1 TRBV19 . TGTGCCAGTAGTATAGGGCAGGGAACGTATGAGCAGTTCTTC CASSIGQGTYEQFF
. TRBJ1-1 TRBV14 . TGTGCCAGCAGCCCTTCTATCCGGAGGTTTGTTATGACTGAAGCTTTCTTT CASSPSIRRFVMTEAFF
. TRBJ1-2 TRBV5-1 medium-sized TGCGCCAGCAGCTTGGCAGGGTTCGGCTATGGCTACACCTTC CASSLAGFGYGYTF
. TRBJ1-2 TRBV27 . TGTGCCAGCGGCGGACTGGGCGATGGCTACACCTTC CASGGLGDGYTF
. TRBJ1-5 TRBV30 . TGTGCCTGGAGTGCCTCCGGGGCTAGCAATCAGCCCCAGCATTTT CAWSASGASNQPQHF
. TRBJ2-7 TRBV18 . TGTGCCAGCTCACCGTCGGCGGGCTACGAGCAGTACTTC CASSPSAGYEQYF
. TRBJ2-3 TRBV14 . TGTGCCAGCAGCCAAGATTTCGGGGCAGATACGCAGTATTTT CASSQDFGADTQYF
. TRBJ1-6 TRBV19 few TGTGCCAGTAGTATAGATTTCGGGCCGAAGAATTCACCCCTCCACTTT CASSIDFGPKNSPLHF
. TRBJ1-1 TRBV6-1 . TGTGCCAGCAGTGAAACAGGAGCGAACACTGAAGCTTTCTTT CASSETGANTEAFF
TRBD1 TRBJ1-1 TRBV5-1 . TGCGCCAGTAGACAGGGGACGTATACGAACACTGAAGCTTTCTTT CASRQGTYTNTEAFF
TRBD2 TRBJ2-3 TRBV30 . TGTGCCTGGAGGGGACTAGGATACACAGATACGCAGTATTTT CAWRGLGYTDTQYF
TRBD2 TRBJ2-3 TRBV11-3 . TGTGCCAGCAGCTGGGGGACTAGCGGAGGCACAGATACGCAGTATTTT CASSWGTSGGTDTQYF
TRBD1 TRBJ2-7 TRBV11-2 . TGTGCCAGCAGCTCGGACAGGGGGCGGTACGAGCAGTACTTC CASSSDRGRYEQYF